The 17 T cell receptor beta chains listed next were all sequenced from one sample in a study of blood T cells in healthy people across ages. The use of a sample-barcoded 5' primer and a J-beta primer mix characterized a second PCR of roughly 6 to 11 cycles. TCRdb re-called the 5' RACE reads with MiXCR, one entry per CDR3 protein. This sample carries approximately 1,000,000 distinct CDR3 sequences, over 35% of them seen once, and the ten largest clones take 18%. Sequenced sample: blood. Receptors were obtained from a woman aged 55-70 years in good health.

The rearrangement links TRBV11-2 to TRBJ2-3; D call uncertain. The length of the CDR3 is 16 residues. V was pared by 1 base and J by 4 bases, with 15 bases between. CDR1 is SGHAT and CDR2 is FQNNGV in the germline V gene. The DNA for the CDR3 is TGTGCCAGCAGCTTAGTCGGGCAGGCCAGAGCAGATACGCAGTATTTT. Its protein is CASSLVGQARADTQYF.

There are a few counts of this clonotype. This chain links TRBV7-8 with TRBJ2-1; D may be TRBD2 (7 bases). V shed 5 bases and J shed 9 bases, with 17 bases lying between them. The CDR3 totals 14 residues. Germline V gives CDR1 SGHVS, CDR2 FQNEAQ. Written as DNA, the CDR3 is TGTGCCAGCAGCCTAAGTCCGGGGGGCAGTGAGCAGTTCTTC. It translates to CASSLSPGGSEQFF.

V gene TRBV9 combines with J gene TRBJ2-1; 10 nucleotides match TRBD2. Germline V gene sequence: CDR1 SGDLS, CDR2 YYNGEE. J lost 8 bases, V lost 1 base, and 9 bases had no gene match. This CDR3 is built from 16 residues. The CDR3 nucleotides are TGTGCCAGCAGCGTATCGAGCGGGAGGGCCAGCGATGAGCAGTTCTTC. Its translation is CASSVSSGRASDEQFF.

The chain combines TRBV4-2 with TRBJ1-4; D possibly corresponds to TRBD1 (5 bases). Germline CDR1 is LGHNA and CDR2 is YNFKEQ. V was cut by 4 bases and J by 4 bases, with 13 bases left in between. This CDR3 is built from 15 residues. CDR3 protein: CASSPRQINNEKLFF. The CDR3 nucleotides are TGTGCCAGCAGCCCCAGACAGATCAATAATGAAAAACTGTTTTTT.

This clonotype was found a few times. This rearrangement joins TRBV4-2 to TRBJ2-7, with 10 bases matching TRBD1. V dropped 4 bases and J dropped 4; count of bases not matched to a gene: 7. Germline V gene sequence: CDR1 LGHNA, CDR2 YNFKEQ. The CDR3 loop spans 15 amino acids. This chain's CDR3 is CASSLGDRGEYEQYF. Written as DNA, the CDR3 is TGTGCCAGCAGCCTCGGGGACAGGGGCGAATACGAGCAGTACTTC.

With regard to this clonotype: Sequence at one end of the junction differs from germline and may be a read error. The rearrangement joins TRBV12-3 or TRBV12-4 to TRBJ1-6; D is unresolved. CDR3 length: 17 residues. DNA for the CDR3: TGTGCCAGCAGACCGAGGAGGGCGCGGTTCGGGAATTCATCCCTCCACTTT. Translation gives CASRPRRARFGNSSLHF.

The V call is TRBV20-1, the J call TRBJ2-4, with 9 bases that match TRBD2. The DNA end lines up better with TRBJ2-7; the J call may be wrong. Germline V gene sequence: CDR1 DFQATT, CDR2 SNEGSKA (reference sequence). The CDR3 has 13 amino acids. CDR3 DNA: TGCAGTGCTCTTAGCGGGAGTTTGTACGAGCAGTACTTC. Its protein is CSALSGSLYEQYF.

This chain uses TRBV9 with TRBJ2-1; 10 positions match TRBD2. The V gene end was trimmed by 6 bases and the J gene end by 8 bases; junction bases not matched to a gene: 11. CDR1 is SGDLS, CDR2 YYNGEE, per germline. CDR3 length: 15 amino acids. The CDR3 sequence: CASNRLAGASDEQFF. CDR3 nucleotide sequence: TGTGCCAGCAATCGGCTAGCGGGAGCCAGCGATGAGCAGTTCTTC.

The chain combines TRBV20-1 with TRBJ2-4; the D gene is possibly TRBD2 (5 bases). The last part of the DNA fits TRBJ2-7 better; the J call may be wrong. CDR3 length: 11 amino acids. Germline loops: CDR1 DFQATT, CDR2 SNEGSKA (reference sequence). This CDR3 reads CSAVGGYEQYF. CDR3 in DNA: TGCAGTGCCGTTGGCGGGTACGAGCAGTACTTC.

On this clonotype: A clone one base away is much larger, so this may be a read error. The chain combines TRBV5-1 with TRBJ2-7; 9 positions match TRBD2. Germline CDR1 and CDR2: SGHRS and YFSETQ. The CDR3 covers 17 residues. The CDR3 spells CTSSLDLAGLAPYEQYF. Here the CDR3 DNA reads TGCACCAGCAGCTTGGACCTAGCGGGGCTTGCCCCCTACGAGCAGTACTTC. Combining the CDR3 with reference TRBV5-1 and TRBJ2-7 gives the whole variable domain KAGVTQTPRYLIKTRGQQVTLSCSPISGHRSVSWYQQTPGQGLQFLFEYFSETQRNKGNFPGRFSGRQFSNSRSEMNVSTLELGDSALYLCTSSLDLAGLAPYEQYFGPGTRLTVT.

The sample holds a few counts of this clonotype. The rearrangement links TRBV28 to TRBJ1-1; D unresolved. The length of the CDR3 is 15 residues. Germline CDR1 and CDR2: MDHEN and SYDVKM. V gave up 5 bases and J gave up 1 base, with 14 bases separating them. CDR3 residues: CASSTLPMGNTEAFF. The CDR3 DNA reads TGTGCCAGCAGTACCCTCCCGATGGGGAACACTGAAGCTTTCTTT.

The V call is TRBV27, the J call TRBJ2-1; 9 nucleotides line up with TRBD2. The CDR3 extends over 12 amino acids. From germline, CDR1 is MNHEY and CDR2 SMNVEV (reference sequence). J lost 10 bases, V lost 4 bases, and 2 bases had no gene match. The CDR3 region is CASSSAGGEQFF. CDR3 in DNA: TGTGCCAGCAGTTCGGCGGGGGGGGAGCAGTTCTTC.

This chain connects TRBV15 to TRBJ2-3; the D is unclear. The germline CDR1 and CDR2 sequences are LNHNV and YYDKDF (reference sequence). Trimming removed 3 bases from V and 1 base from J, with 8 bases in between. There are 14 residues in the CDR3. The CDR3: CATSRGFRTDTQYF. Written as DNA, the CDR3 is TGTGCCACCAGCAGGGGTTTCCGCACAGATACGCAGTATTTT.

V gene TRBV18 combines with J gene TRBJ1-2; D unclear. CDR1 is KGHSH and CDR2 is LQKENI in the germline V gene. The V gene lost 0 bases and the J gene lost 5 bases, with 13 bases spanning the gap. The CDR3 runs 15 residues. CDR3 sequence reads: CASSPPNSGIYGYTF. The DNA for the CDR3 is TGTGCCAGCTCACCACCCAACAGCGGGATATATGGCTACACCTTC.

The chain carries TRBV12-3 or TRBV12-4 and TRBJ2-3; 10 bases match TRBD1. The CDR3 spans 13 residues. V lost 6 bases, J lost 5 bases, and 2 bases stayed unmatched. The CDR3 loop is CASRRDRGDTQYF. In DNA form, the CDR3 reads TGTGCCAGCAGGCGGGACAGGGGAGATACGCAGTATTTT.

There are many counts of this clonotype. V is TRBV10-3 and J is TRBJ2-5, with 8 positions matching TRBD1. CDR1 and CDR2 (germline): ENHRY, SYGVKD. The CDR3 sequence is 14 residues long. V lost 3 bases to trimming and J lost 4 bases; unmatched junction nucleotides: 4. As DNA, the CDR3 is TGTGCCATCAGTGACAGGGGGCAACGAGAGACCCAGTACTTC. Amino acid sequence: CAISDRGQRETQYF.

The V gene is TRBV4-2, the J gene TRBJ2-5, with D maybe TRBD2 (5 bases). Trimming took 2 bases from V and 3 from J, leaving 25 bases between them. Germline V lookup: CDR1 LGHNA, CDR2 YNFKEQ. The CDR3 spans 19 residues. CDR3 bases: TGTGCCAGCAGCCAATTACCCACTTCTGCGTGGGCGGGTGAAGAGACCCAGTACTTC. Protein: CASSQLPTSAWAGEETQYF.